The 27 T cell receptor beta chains presented below share a single source sample, sequenced in a study of identical twins. From the 5' RACE reads, TCRdb called clonotypes with MiXCR, one entry per CDR3 protein. The repertoire holds approximately 1.8 million distinct CDR3 sequences, with around 29% as singletons. Sample: cord blood. The receptors stem from a newborn girl in good health.

The rearrangement links TRBV6-1 to TRBJ2-1; 8 bases map to TRBD1. Germline loops: CDR1 MNHNS, CDR2 SASEGT. V was pared by 3 bases and J by 3 bases, with 13 bases of the junction left unmatched. The CDR3 runs to 18 residues. The CDR3 region has the DNA TGTGCCAGCAGTGAGGGTTTGAGGGACAGGAGGATCTACAATGAGCAGTTCTTC. It is translated as CASSEGLRDRRIYNEQFF.

As regards this clonotype: The junction and the germline gene differ at one end; a read error may be behind it. The chain is built from TRBV20-1 and TRBJ1-5, with a possible D match to TRBD1 (5 bases). The CDR3 extends over 12 amino acids. CDR1 and CDR2 (germline): DFQATT, SNEGSKA (reference sequence). The DNA of the CDR3 is TGCAGTGCCGGGACGGTAAATCGGCCCCAGCATTTT. Protein product: CSAGTVNRPQHF.

The V and J genes are TRBV20-1 and TRBJ1-4, with 9 bases identical to TRBD1. This CDR3 comprises 16 residues. Trimming at V came to 2 bases and at J to 0 bases, leaving 4 bases not matched to a gene. The germline gives CDR1 DFQATT, CDR2 SNEGSKA (reference sequence). The CDR3 here is CSARKDRGATNEKLFF. The DNA for the CDR3 is TGCAGTGCTAGAAAGGACAGGGGCGCAACTAATGAAAAACTGTTTTTT.

The chain is built from TRBV4-1 and TRBJ2-5; 10 nucleotides agree with TRBD2. The CDR3 is 18 amino acids. The V and J ends lost 4 bases and 11 bases, in that order; junction bases with no gene match: 22. Germline loops: CDR1 MGHRA, CDR2 YSYEKL. This chain's CDR3 is CASSRKALAGGTYDEQYF. The CDR3 DNA sequence: TGCGCCAGCAGCCGCAAAGCGTTAGCGGGGGGCACCTACGATGAGCAGTACTTC.

This clonotype was seen more than once but under ten times. The junction and the germline gene differ at one end; a read error may be behind it. The gene calls are TRBV7-2 and TRBJ2-1; 10 bases match TRBD2. The germline V gene has CDR1 SGHTA and CDR2 FQGNSA. The CDR3 is 15 residues long. CDR3 sequence reads: CASSSRRTSGNEQFF. CDR3 bases: TGTGCCAGTAGCTCGCGAAGGACTAGCGGTAATGAGCAGTTCTTC.

The rearrangement joins TRBV6-6 to TRBJ2-3; D is uncertain. The V and J ends lost 4 bases and 6 bases respectively, with 11 bases between them. This CDR3 spans 13 amino acids. Germline values: CDR1 MNHNY, CDR2 SVGAGI (reference sequence). CDR3 nucleotides: TGTGCCAGCAGTTTACTGCAGATGGATACGCAGTATTTT. Translated: CASSLLQMDTQYF.

V is TRBV20-1 and J is TRBJ2-2; 8 bases are shared with TRBD2. Trimming at V came to 0 bases and at J to 1 base, leaving 4 bases not matched to a gene. Per the germline V gene, CDR1 is DFQATT and CDR2 is SNEGSKA (reference sequence). This CDR3 has 16 amino acids. This chain's CDR3 is CSARDFAGGNTGELFF. The DNA of the CDR3 is TGCAGTGCTAGAGATTTCGCGGGGGGGAACACCGGGGAGCTGTTTTTT.

CDR3 region: CASSLGLPNQPQHF. Written as DNA, the CDR3 is TGTGCCAGCAGCTTAGGACTGCCCAATCAGCCCCAGCATTTT. The chain has TRBV5-5 and TRBJ1-5, with D unclear. This CDR3 comprises 14 residues. CDR1 is SGHKS, CDR2 YYEKEE, per germline (reference sequence). Trimming shortened V by 2 bases and J by 3 bases, and 9 bases separated the two germline ends.

V and J are TRBV20-1 and TRBJ2-7; 11 bases agree with TRBD2. The DNA end lines up better with TRBJ2-5; the J call may be wrong. The CDR3 is 15 amino acids. The V gene's germline CDR1 is DFQATT and CDR2 SNEGSKA (reference sequence). The CDR3 bases are TGCAGTGCTATCCCCCCGGCTAGCGGGGGGGAGACCCAGTACTTC. As protein: CSAIPPASGGETQYF.

The chain carries TRBV20-1 and TRBJ2-3; D unclear. The germline gives CDR1 DFQATT, CDR2 SNEGSKA (reference sequence). The CDR3 spans 15 residues. V lost 0 bases, J lost 1 base, and 11 bases lay in between. CDR3 sequence reads: CSARERWWGTDTQYF. DNA of the CDR3: TGCAGTGCTAGAGAAAGATGGTGGGGCACAGATACGCAGTATTTT.

This chain connects TRBV7-9 to TRBJ2-6; weak D call: TRBD1 (5 bases). Germline V gene lookup returns CDR1 SEHNR and CDR2 FQNEAQ (reference sequence). Trimming took off 5 bases at V and 1 base at J, with 9 bases between the two ends. The CDR3 is 15 amino acids. CDR3 sequence (DNA): TGTGCCAGCAGCCCGCCAGGGTCTGGGGCCAACGTCCTGACTTTC. Translation: CASSPPGSGANVLTF.

V and J are TRBV7-6 and TRBJ1-2; D call uncertain. CDR1 SGHVS and CDR2 FNYEAQ come from the germline V gene. With 5 bases removed from V and 2 bases from J, the gap between germline ends came to 15 bases. This CDR3 comprises 15 residues. CDR3 DNA: TGTGCCAGCAGCCGGTTGTCGGGGAGCAACTATGGCTACACCTTC. This encodes CASSRLSGSNYGYTF.

This clonotype was detected many times. This chain uses TRBV7-2 with TRBJ1-2, with D perhaps matching TRBD1 (6 bases). CDR3 length equals 14 residues. V lost 5 bases and J 5 bases, leaving 15 bases between the germline ends. The germline gives CDR1 SGHTA, CDR2 FQGNSA. The CDR3: CASSLIGGSYGYTF. CDR3 DNA sequence: TGTGCCAGCAGCCTTATAGGGGGGTCATATGGCTACACCTTC.

The chain is built from TRBV5-1 and TRBJ1-2, with no clear D. V lost 0 bases to trimming and J lost 6 bases, with 12 bases between them. CDR3 length equals 14 residues. Germline V lookup: CDR1 SGHRS, CDR2 YFSETQ. Written as DNA, the CDR3 is TGCGCCAGCAGCTTGGAAGGGCAGATCGATGGCTACACCTTC. This encodes CASSLEGQIDGYTF.

This clonotype was counted a few times. The chain is built from TRBV7-2 and TRBJ2-1; TRBD1 is a possible D gene (6 bases). The tail of the sequence fits TRBJ2-7 better, so the J call may be wrong. The CDR3 loop spans 14 amino acids. Germline values: CDR1 SGHTA, CDR2 FQGNSA. The CDR3 DNA reads TGTGCCAGCAGATTGGACAGCTCCTACAATGAGCAGTACTTC. The encoded protein is CASRLDSSYNEQYF.

This clonotype was seen only a few times. The V gene is TRBV20-1, the J gene TRBJ2-1; D remains ambiguous. CDR3 size: 15 residues. V lost 1 base and J 0 bases, leaving 10 bases between the germline ends. The germline gives CDR1 DFQATT, CDR2 SNEGSKA (reference sequence). The CDR3 DNA follows: TGCAGTGCTAGAGGACACGGAAGCTCCTACAATGAGCAGTTCTTC. Residues: CSARGHGSSYNEQFF.

The chain carries TRBV27 and TRBJ2-5, with 11 nucleotides matching TRBD2. This CDR3 comprises 18 residues. Germline CDR1 and CDR2: MNHEY and SMNVEV (reference sequence). V lost 1 base, J lost 1 base, and 8 bases stayed unmatched. CDR3 sequence: CASSLYALAGVPQETQYF. The DNA of the CDR3 is TGTGCCAGCAGTTTATACGCACTAGCGGGAGTCCCCCAAGAGACCCAGTACTTC.

This clonotype was counted between two and nine times. The V call is TRBV25-1, the J call TRBJ2-3, with D possibly TRBD1 on 5 matching bases. The CDR3 has 16 amino acids. CDR1 and CDR2 (germline): MGHDK, SYGVNS. Trimming took 1 base from V and 3 from J, leaving 14 bases between them. CDR3 protein: CASSEFKGQKTDTQYF. The CDR3 DNA sequence: TGTGCCAGCAGTGAATTTAAGGGGCAAAAAACAGATACGCAGTATTTT.

CDR3 loop: CASSLGRLAGLDEQFF. The DNA of the CDR3 is TGCGCCAGCAGCTTGGGGAGACTAGCGGGGTTGGATGAGCAGTTCTTC. The chain joins TRBV5-1 to TRBJ2-1; 11 bases agree with TRBD2. This CDR3 region has 16 residues. CDR1 is SGHRS, CDR2 YFSETQ, per germline. V was pared by 0 bases and J by 8 bases, with 7 bases of the junction left unmatched.

This chain uses TRBV6-1 with TRBJ2-7; TRBD2 agrees at 10 bases. The CDR3 is made up of 18 amino acids. Unmatched junction bases numbered 17, after V lost 2 bases and J lost 7 bases. The V gene's germline CDR1 is MNHNS and CDR2 SASEGT. CDR3 amino acids: CASSEWTNGLAVYNEQYF. In DNA, the CDR3 is TGTGCCAGCAGTGAATGGACTAACGGACTAGCGGTCTACAATGAGCAGTACTTC.

This clonotype was detected many times. The chain is built from TRBV27 and TRBJ2-5; 7 bases are a match to TRBD2. Germline V gene lookup returns CDR1 MNHEY and CDR2 SMNVEV (reference sequence). V trimming: 7 bases; J trimming: 5 bases; junction bases outside the gene matches: 7. The CDR3 sequence is 13 residues long. In nucleotides, the CDR3 is TGTGCCAGCACCCAAGGACTAGGGGAGACCCAGTACTTC. Its translation: CASTQGLGETQYF.

This clonotype occurred a few times. V usage is TRBV20-1 and J usage is TRBJ2-5; 7 bases align to TRBD2. Germline CDR1 is DFQATT and CDR2 is SNEGSKA (reference sequence). The CDR3 loop spans 15 amino acids. Unmatched junction bases numbered 10, after V lost 6 bases and J lost 0 bases. The CDR3 loop reads CSASGAGLNQETQYF. For the CDR3, the DNA is TGCAGTGCCAGCGGAGCGGGGCTTAACCAAGAGACCCAGTACTTC.

V is TRBV4-2 and J is TRBJ1-2, with a possible D match to TRBD1 (5 bases). Germline CDR1 reads LGHNA; CDR2 reads YNFKEQ. V lost 4 bases to trimming and J lost 8 bases, with 17 bases between them. This CDR3 has 14 residues. The CDR3 coding sequence is TGTGCCAGCAGCCCCCGTGCAGGGCGGTCGGGCTACACCTTC. It specifies CASSPRAGRSGYTF.

The chain couples TRBV5-1 to TRBJ2-1; TRBD2 agrees at 8 bases. Unmatched junction bases numbered 12, after V lost 7 bases and J lost 9 bases. In germline, CDR1 is SGHRS, CDR2 YFSETQ. This CDR3 has 14 residues. The CDR3 reads CASFGSVAGTEQFF. The CDR3 region has the DNA TGCGCCAGCTTCGGTTCGGTAGCGGGAACTGAGCAGTTCTTC.

This clonotype showed up just a few times. The CDR3 region has the DNA TGTGCCAGCAGTTACTCGGGACTGCTCCAAGAGACCCAGTACTTC. Residues: CASSYSGLLQETQYF. This chain connects TRBV6-2 or TRBV6-3 to TRBJ2-5; a possible D gene is TRBD2 (6 bases). This CDR3 is built from 15 residues. Germline V CDR1 and CDR2: MNHEY, SVGEGT. Trimming shortened V by 0 bases and J by 1 base, and 9 bases separated the two germline ends.

This clonotype has only a few counts. V is TRBV29-1 and J is TRBJ2-5, with D possibly matching TRBD2 (5 bases). Germline CDR1 is SQVTM and CDR2 is ANQGSEA. The CDR3 contains 11 residues. V was shortened by 6 bases and J by 7 bases, with 12 bases between the two germline ends. CDR3 DNA sequence: TGCAGCGTGCTCTTAGAGGGGACCCAGTACTTC. Translating it yields CSVLLEGTQYF.

The chain links TRBV2 to TRBJ2-6; D tentatively fits TRBD1 or TRBD2 (5 bases each). In germline, CDR1 is SNHLY, CDR2 FYNNEI. V gave up 2 bases and J gave up 2 bases, with 22 bases separating them. The CDR3 contains 20 residues. CDR3 in amino acids: CASSESRGAAVIPGANVLTF. In DNA, the CDR3 is TGTGCCAGCAGTGAATCGAGGGGCGCGGCGGTAATTCCTGGGGCCAACGTCCTGACTTTC.